This T cell receptor (beta chain) was observed in a study of TIL therapy for anti-PD-1-resistant metastatic lung cancer. Time point in this sample: pre-treatment sample, taken before nivolumab and TIL therapy. The tumor samples were excised metastases, mostly pleural nodules or supraclavicular lymph nodes. Patients were adults with stage 4 NSCLC. The immunoSEQ assay was v3. The data were produced by immunoSEQ multiplex PCR, yet TCRdb's version contains in-frame clones alone and is incomplete. Among around 100,000 clones, under 70% were seen once, and the ten largest hold about 10%. Deletions cut 1 base from V and 4 bases from J, with 10 bases between. Per germline, CDR1 LGHDT and CDR2 YNNKEL (reference sequence). The CDR3 runs 14 residues.

This rearrangement joins TRBV3-1 (or the pseudogene TRBV3-2) to TRBJ1-2; D call uncertain. The sequence came from a person aged 25 to 85 with non-small cell lung cancer. The sequences come from tumor tissue, collected at baseline. The CDR3 region is CASSQGLQFYGYTF. In nucleotides, the CDR3 is TGTGCCAGCAGCCAAGGACTACAGTTCTATGGCTACACCTTC.